This T cell receptor beta chain was recorded in a study of T-cell reconstitution after alpha-beta-depleted transplantation in children. The V gene end was trimmed by 5 bases and the J gene end by 0 bases; junction bases not matched to a gene: 7. The CDR3 contains 16 residues. Germline values: CDR1 KGHSH, CDR2 LQKENI. TCRbeta library preparation incorporated unique molecular identifiers. TCRdb reprocessed the PCR reads via MiXCR and lists one record per CDR3 protein. The repertoire has roughly 670,000 distinct CDR3 sequences, around 12% of them found once; the top ten carry 0.65% to 0.9%. This clonotype was seen a few times.

Sequencing was performed on PBMCs, taken before TCRalphabeta/CD19-depleted stem cell transplant. The chain has TRBV18 and TRBJ2-4; TRBD1 matches at 7 bases. The source of this sequence is a girl aged 2 to 10 with congenital amegakaryocytic thrombocytopenia, due to receive a stem cell transplant. This chain's CDR3 is CASSARDSLAKNIQYF. The CDR3 DNA follows: TGTGCCAGCTCAGCAAGGGACAGCCTAGCCAAAAACATTCAGTACTTC.